The 11 T cell receptor beta chains listed next were all sequenced from one sample in a study of fetal regulatory T cell absence and autoimmunity. Generated by immunoSEQ multiplex PCR, the TCRdb table keeps only in-frame clones and is missing some. The table lists 95,000 to 100,000 clones, 60% to 80% of them singletons. Sequenced material: pancreas tissue. The receptors originated from a male donor with IPEX syndrome.

The chain employs TRBV9 and TRBJ2-7, with TRBD2 identical over 9 bases. Germline values: CDR1 SGDLS, CDR2 YYNGEE. This CDR3 has 16 residues. Germline trimming cut 3 bases from V and 6 bases from J; bases unmatched to any gene: 13. CDR3 in DNA: TGTGCCAGCAGCGGACCAGGGGTAGCGGGAGCCCGCGAGCAGTACTTC. Residues: CASSGPGVAGAREQYF.

The rearrangement uses TRBV7-2 and TRBJ1-5, with TRBD1 matching 12 bases. After removal of 3 bases from V and 4 bases from J, the junction contained 1 base not matched to a gene. CDR1 and CDR2 from the germline V gene are SGHTA and FQGNSA. This CDR3 has 15 residues. The CDR3 sequence is CASSLGQGANQPQHF. The CDR3 coding sequence is TGTGCCAGCAGCTTGGGACAGGGGGCGAATCAGCCCCAGCATTTT.

This clone appeared a few times. The chain couples TRBV10-3 to TRBJ2-2; 7 positions agree with TRBD1. The CDR3 runs to 18 residues. Germline-derived CDR1 and CDR2 are ENHRY and SYGVKD. Trimming cost V 10 bases and J 1 base; bases outside gene matches: 18. CDR3 amino acids: CATTLSRTGLLNTGELFF. The CDR3 DNA reads TGTGCCACAACGCTCTCACGGACAGGTCTATTGAACACCGGGGAGCTGTTTTTT.

The genes are TRBV30 and TRBJ2-7, with 8 bases that match TRBD2. The CDR3 consists of 13 residues. Trimming took 7 bases from V and 0 from J; bases not matched to a gene: 5. Germline assignment: CDR1 GTSNPN and CDR2 SVGIG (reference sequence). The CDR3 region is CASKAGVSYEQYF. CDR3 DNA sequence: TGTGCCTCCAAAGCGGGGGTCTCCTACGAGCAGTACTTC.

This chain connects TRBV25-1 to TRBJ1-1; D not resolved. The CDR3 has 11 residues. V lost 11 bases to trimming and J lost 8 bases, with 15 bases between them. Germline V CDR1 and CDR2: MGHDK, SYGVNS. CDR3 sequence (DNA): TGTGCCGCGAACCGGGCAAACGAAGCTTTCTTT. Amino acids: CAANRANEAFF. Based on the CDR3 plus reference TRBV25-1 and TRBJ1-1, the full variable domain is EADIYQTPRYLVIGTGKKITLECSQTMGHDKMYWYQQDPGMELHLIHYSYGVNSTEKGDLSSESTVSRIRTEHFPLTLESARPSHTSQYLCAANRANEAFFGQGTRLTVV.

A few counts support this clone. This rearrangement joins TRBV2 to TRBJ2-7; 8 bases fit TRBD2. This CDR3 has 12 amino acids. J gave up 5 bases and V 7 bases, and 4 bases lay outside the gene matches. Germline V gene data show CDR1 as SNHLY and CDR2 as FYNNEI. CDR3 loop: CASIGLAHEQYF. The CDR3 DNA sequence: TGTGCCAGCATCGGACTAGCCCACGAGCAGTACTTC. Together with reference TRBV2 and TRBJ2-7, the CDR3 gives the full variable domain: EPEVTQTPSHQVTQMGQEVILRCVPISNHLYFYWYRQILGQKVEFLVSFYNNEISEKSEIFDDQFSVERPDGSNFTLKIRSTKLEDSAMYFCASIGLAHEQYFGPGTRLTVT.

This clone appeared a single time. The gene calls are TRBV29-1 and TRBJ2-2, with TRBD1 identical over 7 bases. CDR1 is SQVTM, CDR2 ANQGSEA, per germline. The junction had 11 bases not matched to a gene; V was cut back by 7 bases and J by 6 bases. The CDR3 consists of 14 residues. The CDR3 coding sequence is TGCAGCGCAAAGGACAGGACCCCATCCGGGGAGCTGTTTTTT. Protein product: CSAKDRTPSGELFF.

The chain joins TRBV15 to TRBJ2-7; D is perhaps TRBD1 (6 bases). This CDR3 has 15 residues. Per the germline V gene, CDR1 is LNHNV and CDR2 is YYDKDF (reference sequence). Between the trimmed V and J ends, which lost 0 bases and 5 bases, there was a span of 14 bases. The CDR3 region is CATSRDPNRDDEQYF. Written as DNA, the CDR3 is TGTGCCACCAGCAGAGACCCAAACAGGGACGACGAGCAGTACTTC.

This chain uses TRBV5-1 with TRBJ2-2, with 11 bases identical to TRBD2. The length of the CDR3 is 18 residues. V lost 5 bases to trimming and J lost 5 bases; unmatched junction nucleotides: 14. The germline V gene has CDR1 SGHRS and CDR2 YFSETQ. The CDR3 nucleotides read TGCGCCAGCAGTCTCCCGGTAGCGGGGGGGCCAGGAACCGGGGAGCTGTTTTTT. Residues: CASSLPVAGGPGTGELFF. Combining the CDR3 with reference TRBV5-1 and TRBJ2-2 gives the whole variable domain KAGVTQTPRYLIKTRGQQVTLSCSPISGHRSVSWYQQTPGQGLQFLFEYFSETQRNKGNFPGRFSGRQFSNSRSEMNVSTLELGDSALYLCASSLPVAGGPGTGELFFGEGSRLTVL.

The V call is TRBV11-3, the J call TRBJ2-7, with 10 positions matching TRBD2. Looked up from germline, CDR1 is SGHNT and CDR2 is YENEEA. V shed 1 base, J shed 4 bases, and the junction held 4 bases outside the gene matches. The CDR3 runs to 15 residues. The CDR3 DNA reads as TGTGCCAGCAGCTTAGGGGCTAGCGGGAGTTACGAGCAGTACTTC. It yields the protein CASSLGASGSYEQYF.

In nucleotides, the CDR3 is TGTGCCAGCAGGGGACGACCCACAGATACGCAGTATTTT. The encoded protein is CASRGRPTDTQYF. The chain uses TRBV6-5 and TRBJ2-3; perhaps D is TRBD1 or TRBD2 (5 bases each). The V and J ends lost 6 bases and 2 bases respectively, with 9 bases between them. Germline CDR1 MNHEY, CDR2 SVGAGI. This CDR3 is built from 13 residues.